This T cell receptor (beta chain) originates from a study of blood T cell repertoires in COVID-19. In this sample, this clone turned up a few times. Data came from immunoSEQ multiplex PCR; TCRdb stores just in-frame clones and leaves some out. The sample comprises around 250,000 clones, roughly 80% of which are singletons, and less than 3.5% rests with the top ten. CDR3 length: 17 residues. J gave up 0 bases and V 5 bases, and 9 bases lay outside the gene matches. CDR1 KGHSH and CDR2 LQKENI come from the germline V gene. The receptor was derived from a young woman with acute or convalescent COVID-19. Sequenced sample: peripheral blood. The J gene is TRBJ2-1, the V gene TRBV18; 8 nucleotides line up with TRBD1. The CDR3: CASSTFPDRASYNEQFF. The DNA of the CDR3 is TGTGCCAGCTCAACCTTTCCGGACAGGGCCTCCTACAATGAGCAGTTCTTC.